These 30 T cell receptor beta chains were all obtained from the same sample, sequenced in a study of radiation and T cells in renal cell carcinoma. Specified time point: blood 4 weeks post-SBRT, at nephrectomy. Treatment defined: 15 Gy SBRT to primary tumor, nephrectomy 4 weeks later. Repertoires were generated with immunoSEQ multiplex PCR, while TCRdb's copy carries only in-frame clones and drops some. The profile shows some 97,000 clones, about 79% of them singletons. The starting material was blood, obtained from a patient whose treatment included radiotherapy and nephrectomy. These receptors all come from a man aged 55 to 70 with renal cell carcinoma.

J is TRBJ2-2 and V is TRBV28; tentative D call: TRBD2 (5 bases). The CDR3 loop spans 18 amino acids. Germline V gene lookup returns CDR1 MDHEN and CDR2 SYDVKM. The V end lost 2 bases, the J end lost 3 bases, and 19 bases lay between the germline ends. The CDR3 loop reads CASSLERLFYGDTGELFF. CDR3 nucleotide sequence: TGTGCCAGCAGTTTAGAACGACTTTTTTACGGGGACACCGGGGAGCTGTTTTTT.

This rearrangement joins TRBV28 to TRBJ2-1; TRBD2 matches at 12 bases. The CDR3 covers 16 residues. Germline V lookup: CDR1 MDHEN, CDR2 SYDVKM. V lost 4 bases to trimming and J lost 8 bases; unmatched junction nucleotides: 9. For the CDR3, the DNA is TGTGCCAGCAGTTCGAGACTAGCGGGAGTTATATATGAGCAGTTCTTC. It specifies CASSSRLAGVIYEQFF.

This clone was recorded only once. The chain recombines TRBV28 with TRBJ2-1; 7 bases line up with TRBD1. The V and J ends lost 3 bases and 3 bases, in that order; junction bases with no gene match: 5. The CDR3 loop spans 15 amino acids. The germline V gene has CDR1 MDHEN and CDR2 SYDVKM. In nucleotides, the CDR3 is TGTGCCAGCAGTTTCGGGACAGTCCTCTACAATGAGCAGTTCTTC. This sequence encodes CASSFGTVLYNEQFF.

The rearrangement uses TRBV2 and TRBJ1-1; D call uncertain. Germline lookup yields CDR1 SNHLY and CDR2 FYNNEI. CDR3 length: 15 residues. V was cut by 2 bases and J by 5 bases, with 15 bases left in between. The CDR3 nucleotides read TGTGCCAGCAGTGAATCCCCGGGAAGGAGAACTGAAGCTTTCTTT. It specifies CASSESPGRRTEAFF.

The CDR3 is CAIRAEGDQETQYF. The DNA for the CDR3 is TGTGCCATCAGGGCAGAGGGCGACCAAGAGACCCAGTACTTC. The chain has TRBV10-3 and TRBJ2-5, with D possibly TRBD2 on 5 matching bases. This CDR3 has 14 amino acids. Germline V gives CDR1 ENHRY, CDR2 SYGVKD. The V end was cut by 6 bases, the J end by 0 bases, with 11 bases between.

The chain links TRBV2 to TRBJ2-3; perhaps TRBD2 as D (5 bases). The CDR3 runs to 15 residues. V lost 8 bases to trimming and J lost 5 bases, with 20 bases between them. Per germline, CDR1 SNHLY and CDR2 FYNNEI. CDR3 sequence: CASYRNWGVRDTQYF. DNA for the CDR3: TGTGCCAGCTACCGAAACTGGGGAGTACGAGATACGCAGTATTTT.

The genes are TRBV7-7 and TRBJ2-2; TRBD2 agrees at 8 bases. J was trimmed by 6 bases and V by 5 bases; bases with no gene match: 8. The germline V gene has CDR1 SSHAT and CDR2 FNYEAQ (reference sequence). The CDR3 runs 15 residues. In DNA form, the CDR3 reads TGTGCCAGCAGCCACAGCGGGGGAGGAGCCGGGGAGCTGTTTTTT. Translated: CASSHSGGGAGELFF. Full variable domain (rest looked up from reference TRBV7-7 and TRBJ2-2): GAGVSQSPRYKVTKRGQDVTLRCDPISSHATLYWYQQALGQGPEFLTYFNYEAQPDKSGLPSDRFSAERPEGSISTLTIQRTEQRDSAMYRCASSHSGGGAGELFFGEGSRLTVL.

This clone has just one count. The gene calls are TRBV10-1 and TRBJ2-2; D is undetermined. V shed 3 bases and J shed 7 bases, with 3 bases lying between them. CDR1 and CDR2 from the germline V gene are WNHNN and SYGVQD (reference sequence). The CDR3 totals 11 residues. For the CDR3, the DNA is TGCGCCAGCAGTGATGGCGGGGAGCTGTTTTTT. Translated, it gives CASSDGGELFF.

The gene calls are TRBV11-3 and TRBJ2-2; TRBD2 agrees at 7 bases. The CDR3 runs 14 residues. Germline trimming cut 5 bases from V and 3 bases from J; bases unmatched to any gene: 3. Germline lookup yields CDR1 SGHNT and CDR2 YENEEA. CDR3 residues: CASSRTRDTGELFF. CDR3 sequence (DNA): TGTGCCAGCAGCAGGACTAGAGACACCGGGGAGCTGTTTTTT.

V is TRBV28 and J is TRBJ2-7, with 7 bases that match TRBD2. Germline CDR1 and CDR2: MDHEN and SYDVKM. J was trimmed by 6 bases and V by 7 bases; bases with no gene match: 15. The CDR3 length is 15 residues. In DNA form, the CDR3 reads TGTGCCAGCACCCGACTGGGGGGGACCCTAAGCGAGCAGTACTTC. As protein: CASTRLGGTLSEQYF. The variable domain in full, completed from reference TRBV28 and TRBJ2-7, reads DVKVTQSSRYLVKRTGEKVFLECVQDMDHENMFWYRQDPGLGLRLIYFSYDVKMKEKGDIPEGYSVSREKKERFSLILESASTNQTSMYLCASTRLGGTLSEQYFGPGTRLTVT.

The V call is TRBV30, the J call TRBJ1-4; weak D call: TRBD1 (5 bases). The V and J ends lost 8 bases and 8 bases respectively, with 18 bases between them. Germline lookup yields CDR1 GTSNPN and CDR2 SVGIG (reference sequence). This CDR3 is 13 amino acids long. The CDR3 bases are TGTGCCACCTCGGGGAGGGGACGCGAAAAACTGTTTTTT. This codes for CATSGRGREKLFF.

V usage is TRBV2 and J usage is TRBJ2-7; the match to TRBD1 covers 7 bases. Trimming took 6 bases from V and 6 from J; bases not matched to a gene: 11. Germline V lookup: CDR1 SNHLY, CDR2 FYNNEI. This CDR3 contains 14 residues. Here the CDR3 DNA reads TGTGCCAGCAGGACAGACAGGGTAATGGGCGAGCAGTACTTC. Translation gives CASRTDRVMGEQYF.

The rearrangement joins TRBV4-1 to TRBJ2-5; D possibly corresponds to TRBD2 (5 bases). The CDR3 runs 14 residues. Germline assignment: CDR1 MGHRA and CDR2 YSYEKL. Trimming cost V 4 bases and J 9 bases, with 18 bases left between them. CDR3 nucleotides: TGCGCCAGCAGCCTCGGACTGGAGCCCATGGCCCAGTACTTC. Encoded protein: CASSLGLEPMAQYF.

This clone was seen just once. V gene TRBV5-6 combines with J gene TRBJ1-4; 8 bases are shared with TRBD1. The ends lost 4 bases at V and 7 bases at J; junction bases unmatched: 12. This CDR3 region has 16 residues. Germline CDR1 reads SGHDT; CDR2 reads YYEEEE. This chain's CDR3 is CASSVYQGAPGEKLFF. DNA of the CDR3: TGTGCCAGCAGCGTATATCAGGGGGCGCCGGGTGAAAAACTGTTTTTT.

The chain combines TRBV5-1 with TRBJ1-5; 10 nucleotides agree with TRBD1. The CDR3 has 15 amino acids. Germline CDR1 SGHRS, CDR2 YFSETQ. The ends lost 3 bases at V and 7 bases at J; junction bases unmatched: 7. As DNA, the CDR3 is TGCGCCAGCAGCTCGGACGGACAGGGGGAACAGCCCCAGCATTTT. It translates to CASSSDGQGEQPQHF. Full variable domain (rest looked up from reference TRBV5-1 and TRBJ1-5): KAGVTQTPRYLIKTRGQQVTLSCSPISGHRSVSWYQQTPGQGLQFLFEYFSETQRNKGNFPGRFSGRQFSNSRSEMNVSTLELGDSALYLCASSSDGQGEQPQHFGDGTRLSIL.

The rearrangement links TRBV9 to TRBJ2-5; a possible D gene is TRBD2 (6 bases). The V gene's germline CDR1 is SGDLS and CDR2 YYNGEE. The CDR3 runs 15 residues. V was trimmed by 1 base and J by 7 bases, leaving 17 bases between them. CDR3 DNA sequence: TGTGCCAGCAGCGTATCCGGAGGGATGCCCGGGACCCAGTACTTC. It specifies CASSVSGGMPGTQYF.

This chain connects TRBV10-2 to TRBJ2-7; the D is unclear. The CDR3 totals 15 residues. V gave up 2 bases and J gave up 3 bases, with 14 bases separating them. Germline V gives CDR1 WSHSY, CDR2 SAAADI. The CDR3: CASSEGRLDLYEQYF. DNA of the CDR3: TGCGCCAGCAGTGAGGGACGGTTGGATCTCTACGAGCAGTACTTC.

This clone was counted a single time. CDR3 region: CASSLGTSGTYEQYF. CDR3 DNA: TGTGCCAGCAGCTTAGGGACTAGCGGGACCTACGAGCAGTACTTC. The rearrangement links TRBV4-2 to TRBJ2-7, with 13 positions matching TRBD2. CDR1 LGHNA and CDR2 YNFKEQ come from the germline V gene. The trim removed 5 bases at V and 2 bases at J, leaving 3 bases unmatched. This CDR3 is 15 amino acids long.

This clone occurred once. The V gene is TRBV6-5, the J gene TRBJ2-1, with a tentative D call TRBD1 (6 bases). The CDR3 spans 12 residues. With 0 bases removed from V and 9 bases from J, the gap between germline ends came to 6 bases. Germline CDR1 reads MNHEY; CDR2 reads SVGAGI. The CDR3 spells CASSYSGGEQFF. The CDR3 bases are TGTGCCAGCAGTTACTCAGGGGGTGAGCAGTTCTTC.

The chain couples TRBV6-5 to TRBJ1-4, with no clear D. Trimming took off 6 bases at V and 0 bases at J, with 8 bases between the two ends. The germline gives CDR1 MNHEY, CDR2 SVGAGI. The CDR3 contains 14 residues. In nucleotides, the CDR3 is TGTGCCAGCAGCAGCAGTGCAACTAATGAAAAACTGTTTTTT. It yields the protein CASSSSATNEKLFF.

The genes are TRBV27 and TRBJ2-5, with D possibly being TRBD1 (5 bases). Per the germline V gene, CDR1 is MNHEY and CDR2 is SMNVEV (reference sequence). This CDR3 comprises 17 residues. Trimming pared 4 bases from V and 5 bases from J, leaving 23 bases between. The CDR3 region is CASSSGRAINFQETQYF. The CDR3 nucleotides are TGTGCCAGCAGTTCTGGCAGGGCCATTAACTTTCAGGAGACCCAGTACTTC.

The chain combines TRBV27 with TRBJ2-3, with 7 positions matching TRBD2. J gave up 2 bases and V 5 bases, and 7 bases lay outside the gene matches. CDR1 and CDR2 from the germline V gene are MNHEY and SMNVEV (reference sequence). The CDR3 has 15 amino acids. The CDR3 DNA follows: TGTGCCAGCAGTCTGACTAGCAGTTTCACAGATACGCAGTATTTT. As protein: CASSLTSSFTDTQYF.

V gene TRBV7-7 combines with J gene TRBJ2-1; 8 nucleotides line up with TRBD1. The junction had 5 bases not matched to a gene; V was cut back by 0 bases and J by 7 bases. This CDR3 comprises 15 residues. The V gene's germline CDR1 is SSHAT and CDR2 FNYEAQ (reference sequence). The CDR3 region is CASSLAQGGGNEQFF. The CDR3 nucleotides read TGTGCCAGCAGCTTAGCACAGGGGGGTGGTAATGAGCAGTTCTTC. Combining the CDR3 with reference TRBV7-7 and TRBJ2-1 gives the whole variable domain GAGVSQSPRYKVTKRGQDVTLRCDPISSHATLYWYQQALGQGPEFLTYFNYEAQPDKSGLPSDRFSAERPEGSISTLTIQRTEQRDSAMYRCASSLAQGGGNEQFFGPGTRLTVL.

This clone came up once. This sequence joins TRBV13 and TRBJ2-5; D remains ambiguous. V lost 5 bases and J lost 2, with 15 bases in between. The CDR3 covers 15 residues. From germline, CDR1 is PRHDT and CDR2 FYEKMQ (reference sequence). Written as DNA, the CDR3 is TGTGCCAGCAGCCACCGGCGGACCCTTCAAGAGACCCAGTACTTC. Its translation: CASSHRRTLQETQYF.

The genes are TRBV7-9 and TRBJ2-1; a weak D match, TRBD2 (6 bases). Germline CDR1 reads SEHNR; CDR2 reads FQNEAQ (reference sequence). Between the trimmed V and J ends, which lost 4 bases and 8 bases, there was a span of 24 bases. The CDR3 is 17 amino acids. Here the CDR3 reads CASSYWTTSGWGDEQFF. As DNA, the CDR3 is TGTGCCAGCAGCTACTGGACTACGTCGGGTTGGGGTGATGAGCAGTTCTTC.

This rearrangement joins TRBV7-7 to TRBJ2-3, with 13 bases identical to TRBD2. V gave up 5 bases and J gave up 2 bases; unmatched junction bases: 7. The CDR3 has 17 residues. The germline CDR1 and CDR2 sequences are SSHAT and FNYEAQ (reference sequence). The CDR3 DNA reads as TGTGCCAGCAGCACGGGACTAGCGGGACGAAACACAGATACGCAGTATTTT. It translates to CASSTGLAGRNTDTQYF.

The chain has TRBV5-5 and TRBJ2-7; 8 nucleotides align to TRBD1. J was trimmed by 4 bases and V by 4 bases; bases with no gene match: 7. This CDR3 spans 14 amino acids. From germline, CDR1 is SGHKS and CDR2 YYEKEE (reference sequence). This CDR3 is CASSHPGTGYEQYF. CDR3 nucleotide sequence: TGTGCCAGCAGCCATCCCGGGACAGGATACGAGCAGTACTTC.

The chain carries TRBV14 and TRBJ1-5; TRBD1 matches at 9 bases. Unmatched junction bases numbered 20, after V lost 0 bases and J lost 2 bases. CDR3 length: 22 residues. Germline V lookup: CDR1 SGHDN, CDR2 FVKESK. For the CDR3, the DNA is TGTGCCAGCAGCCAAGATCGCCTGAGGCGGGACAGGGCCTACAATTGCAATCAGCCCCAGCATTTT. This codes for CASSQDRLRRDRAYNCNQPQHF. The full variable domain, in which reference TRBV14 and TRBJ1-5 provide the parts outside the CDR3, is EAGVTQFPSHSVIEKGQTVTLRCDPISGHDNLYWYRRVMGKEIKFLLHFVKESKQDESGMPNNRFLAERTGGTYSTLKVQPAELEDSGVYFCASSQDRLRRDRAYNCNQPQHFGDGTRLSIL.

The gene calls are TRBV14 and TRBJ2-7; 8 positions agree with TRBD1. Germline CDR1 and CDR2: SGHDN and FVKESK. This CDR3 is 20 amino acids long. Trimming at V came to 2 bases and at J to 2 bases, leaving 20 bases not matched to a gene. The CDR3: CASSQTGPTGVADRPYEQYF. In DNA form, the CDR3 reads TGTGCCAGCAGCCAAACCGGGCCGACAGGGGTTGCAGATAGACCCTACGAGCAGTACTTC.

The gene calls are TRBV6-1 and TRBJ2-1; the match to TRBD2 covers 11 bases. The CDR3 consists of 15 residues. J was trimmed by 7 bases and V by 5 bases; bases with no gene match: 7. CDR1 is MNHNS and CDR2 is SASEGT in the germline V gene. The CDR3 sequence: CASSLLAGGLNEQFF. In DNA, the CDR3 is TGTGCCAGCAGTCTTCTAGCGGGAGGTTTGAATGAGCAGTTCTTC.